One and the same sample provided the 24 T cell receptor beta chains below, sequenced in a study of T-cell memory formation after mild COVID-19. One entry per CDR3 protein results from TCRdb running MiXCR on the 5' RACE reads. The sample shows about 560,000 distinct CDR3 sequences, roughly 22% of them seen only once. The sample taken for sequencing was PBMCs or a T cell subset sorted from them (not recorded which). The receptors were sampled from an adult woman who had mild COVID-19 (a few samples of this study predate the infection). Cell type and time point are not known.

This clonotype has just a few counts. One end of the junction is discordant with germline, which a read error may explain. This chain connects TRBV4-3 to TRBJ2-2; TRBD1 aligns across 8 bases. From germline, CDR1 is LGHNA and CDR2 YSLEER. The CDR3 is made up of 14 amino acids. The CDR3 DNA reads TGCGCCAGCAGTCAAGGACAGGGTTTTGGGGAGCTGTTTTTT. This sequence encodes CASSQGQGFGELFF.

This clonotype appeared a few times. Here the CDR3 DNA reads TGTGCCAGCAGCTTAGTTTTGGGGGCCAATGAGCAGTTCTTC. Encoded protein: CASSLVLGANEQFF. This chain connects TRBV7-2 to TRBJ2-1; TRBD1 might be the D (6 bases). This CDR3 spans 14 amino acids. The V gene lost 1 base and the J gene lost 6 bases, with 10 bases spanning the gap. Germline V CDR1 and CDR2: SGHTA, FQGNSA.

Only a few counts were recorded for this clonotype. CDR3: CAAGLGTDTQYF. The DNA for the CDR3 is TGTGCCGCAGGGCTTGGCACAGATACGCAGTATTTT. The genes are TRBV15 and TRBJ2-3; TRBD1 is a possible D gene (5 bases). The length of the CDR3 is 12 residues. V shed 11 bases and J shed 1 base, with 10 bases lying between them. Germline values: CDR1 LNHNV, CDR2 YYDKDF (reference sequence).

This clonotype was seen only a few times. V usage is TRBV5-4 and J usage is TRBJ1-1; tentatively, D is TRBD1 (5 bases). V was pared by 6 bases and J by 0 bases, with 18 bases between. CDR1 is SGHNT and CDR2 is YYREEE in the germline V gene (reference sequence). This CDR3 has 16 amino acids. The CDR3: CASTITPRDLNTEAFF. For the CDR3, the DNA is TGTGCCAGCACCATTACCCCCAGGGATCTGAACACTGAAGCTTTCTTT.

The chain employs TRBV9 and TRBJ2-2; no reliable D call. Germline V gene data show CDR1 as SGDLS and CDR2 as YYNGEE. CDR3 length: 16 residues. Deletions cut 0 bases from V and 4 bases from J, with 13 bases between. The CDR3 reads CASSVAKGLGTGELFF. The CDR3 bases are TGTGCCAGCAGCGTAGCTAAAGGATTAGGCACCGGGGAGCTGTTTTTT.

At least ten counts were recorded for this clonotype. The chain has TRBV5-5 and TRBJ2-1, with D maybe TRBD2 (5 bases). V lost 2 bases and J 10 bases, leaving 19 bases between the germline ends. Per the germline V gene, CDR1 is SGHKS and CDR2 is YYEKEE (reference sequence). The CDR3 has 15 residues. CDR3: CASSLLLVGDTEQFF. In DNA form, the CDR3 reads TGTGCCAGCAGCTTACTACTGGTCGGGGATACCGAGCAGTTCTTC.

This clonotype was counted between two and nine times. The chain couples TRBV6-5 to TRBJ2-7, with D unresolved. CDR1 and CDR2 from the germline V gene are MNHEY and SVGAGI. V lost 2 bases and J lost 1, with 6 bases in between. The CDR3 spans 13 residues. The CDR3 DNA is TGTGCCAGCAGTTACCACATTTCCTACGAGCAGTACTTC. Its protein is CASSYHISYEQYF.

The rearrangement links TRBV18 to TRBJ2-7; perhaps TRBD2 as D (6 bases). Germline V gene lookup returns CDR1 KGHSH and CDR2 LQKENI. The CDR3 consists of 14 residues. V shed 6 bases and J shed 2 bases, with 14 bases lying between them. The CDR3, as DNA: TGTGCCAGCTCGGGAGGTATTCAGGCCTACGAGCAGTACTTC. This translates into CASSGGIQAYEQYF.

J is TRBJ1-1 and V is TRBV12-3 or TRBV12-4; no reliable D call. The CDR3 extends over 15 amino acids. Between the trimmed V and J ends, which lost 3 bases and 1 base, there was a span of 12 bases. The CDR3 DNA reads TGTGCCAGCAGTTTTAGCTTCCCAAAGAACACTGAAGCTTTCTTT. Encoded protein: CASSFSFPKNTEAFF.

This clonotype was recorded at least ten times. The chain has TRBV12-3 or TRBV12-4 and TRBJ2-7, with 15 bases lining up with TRBD2. CDR3 size: 16 residues. Unmatched junction bases numbered 6, after V lost 5 bases and J lost 4 bases. The CDR3 spells CASSPGLAGGLYEQYF. CDR3 coding DNA: TGTGCCAGCAGTCCGGGACTAGCGGGGGGATTGTACGAGCAGTACTTC.

In this sample, this clonotype turned up a few times. The chain's CDR3 is CASSHGTALDTEAFF. CDR3 coding DNA: TGCGCCAGCAGCCATGGGACAGCCCTGGACACTGAAGCTTTCTTT. V is TRBV5-1 and J is TRBJ1-1, with 7 bases lining up with TRBD1. CDR1 and CDR2 from the germline V gene are SGHRS and YFSETQ. V trimming: 4 bases; J trimming: 3 bases; junction bases outside the gene matches: 9. CDR3 size: 15 residues.

The genes are TRBV19 and TRBJ1-5; D is possibly TRBD1 (6 bases). CDR1 and CDR2 (germline): LNHDA, SQIVND (reference sequence). This CDR3 spans 14 amino acids. Trimming took 4 bases from V and 2 from J, leaving 9 bases between them. The CDR3 protein is CASSNRARNQPQHF. The CDR3 bases are TGTGCCAGTAGTAACAGGGCGCGCAATCAGCCCCAGCATTTT.

This clonotype came up a few times. The J gene is TRBJ1-1, the V gene TRBV7-2; 9 nucleotides line up with TRBD1. The V gene's germline CDR1 is SGHTA and CDR2 FQGNSA. This CDR3 has 15 residues. V lost 5 bases, J lost 5 bases, and 9 bases stayed unmatched. In DNA form, the CDR3 reads TGTGCCAGCAGCCGGGGACAGGGTCTGACGACTGAAGCTTTCTTT. Translated, it gives CASSRGQGLTTEAFF.

The chain links TRBV3-1 to TRBJ2-7, with 8 positions matching TRBD2. In germline, CDR1 is LGHDT, CDR2 YNNKEL (reference sequence). The CDR3 length is 16 residues. With 4 bases clipped from V and 9 bases from J, the junction kept 17 bases outside the gene matches. CDR3 residues: CASSPSGGGLSWRQYF. CDR3 bases: TGTGCCAGCAGCCCCTCCGGGGGGGGACTCTCCTGGAGGCAGTACTTC.

This chain links TRBV5-1 with TRBJ2-3; D possibly corresponds to TRBD2 (7 bases). V was shortened by 1 base and J by 2 bases, with 17 bases between the two germline ends. This CDR3 spans 17 amino acids. Germline CDR1 reads SGHRS; CDR2 reads YFSETQ. The CDR3 region has the DNA TGCGCCAGCAGCTTGAGGCGCGGGGGCTATCCCACAGATACGCAGTATTTT. As protein: CASSLRRGGYPTDTQYF.

The CDR3 reads CASSLARTTDTQYF. The CDR3 coding sequence is TGTGCCAGCAGTCTGGCGAGGACCACAGATACGCAGTATTTT. The J gene is TRBJ2-3, the V gene TRBV12-3 or TRBV12-4; no definite D call. The CDR3 covers 14 residues. The V end lost 5 bases, the J end lost 2 bases, and 11 bases lay between the germline ends.

The chain joins TRBV13 to TRBJ1-1; 8 bases match TRBD1. This CDR3 region has 12 residues. The V and J ends lost 6 bases and 11 bases, in that order; junction bases with no gene match: 8. Germline loops: CDR1 PRHDT, CDR2 FYEKMQ (reference sequence). The CDR3 loop reads CASRPSGGDAFF. In DNA, the CDR3 is TGTGCCAGCAGGCCGTCAGGGGGCGATGCTTTCTTT.

This clonotype was seen more than once but under ten times. CDR3 residues: CASSTPTGQGNGYTF. The DNA of the CDR3 is TGTGCCAGCAGCACGCCTACGGGACAGGGGAATGGCTACACCTTC. The chain uses TRBV5-5 and TRBJ1-2; 10 positions agree with TRBD1. Per germline, CDR1 SGHKS and CDR2 YYEKEE (reference sequence). V lost 4 bases and J lost 6; bases outside the gene matches: 9. CDR3 length: 15 amino acids.

This clonotype was seen more than once but under ten times. The chain links TRBV7-2 to TRBJ1-5; the match to TRBD1 covers 8 bases. This CDR3 contains 16 residues. The J segment lost 4 bases and the V segment lost 0 bases, leaving 5 bases of the junction unmatched. Germline CDR1 SGHTA, CDR2 FQGNSA. The CDR3 sequence: CASSLAQGAVNQPQHF. The DNA for the CDR3 is TGTGCCAGCAGCTTAGCGCAGGGGGCCGTTAATCAGCCCCAGCATTTT. The variable domain in full, completed from reference TRBV7-2 and TRBJ1-5, reads GAGVSQSPSNKVTEKGKDVELRCDPISGHTALYWYRQSLGQGLEFLIYFQGNSAPDKSGLPSDRFSAERTGGSVSTLTIQRTQQEDSAVYLCASSLAQGAVNQPQHFGDGTRLSIL.

The chain joins TRBV30 to TRBJ2-7; 8 bases match TRBD1. CDR1 and CDR2 from the germline V gene are GTSNPN and SVGIG (reference sequence). V gave up 1 base and J gave up 5 bases; unmatched junction bases: 4. The CDR3 contains 13 residues. The CDR3 loop is CAWSGQGNHEQYF. The CDR3, as DNA: TGTGCCTGGAGTGGACAGGGGAACCACGAGCAGTACTTC.

The J gene is TRBJ2-4, the V gene TRBV23-1; possible D gene TRBD2, 6 bases. TRBV23-1 is labeled an ORF, and its function is uncertain. The CDR3 totals 14 residues. Trimming stripped 0 bases from V and 8 bases from J, with 11 bases between. CDR3 coding DNA: TGCGCCAGCAGTCAATCCGGGGGTGGTTACATTCAGTACTTC. Amino acids: CASSQSGGGYIQYF.

The genes are TRBV5-5 and TRBJ1-1; D possibly corresponds to TRBD1 (5 bases). The V and J ends lost 4 bases and 1 base respectively, with 17 bases between them. The CDR3 runs 16 residues. Germline loops: CDR1 SGHKS, CDR2 YYEKEE (reference sequence). The CDR3: CASSPDLFGGNTEAFF. CDR3 sequence (DNA): TGTGCCAGCAGCCCCGACCTATTCGGGGGGAACACTGAAGCTTTCTTT. The whole variable domain, filled in from reference TRBV5-5 and TRBJ1-1, reads DAGVTQSPTHLIKTRGQQVTLRCSPISGHKSVSWYQQVLGQGPQFIFQYYEKEERGRGNFPDRFSARQFPNYSSELNVNALLLGDSALYLCASSPDLFGGNTEAFFGQGTRLTVV.

The rearrangement uses TRBV19 and TRBJ1-1, with TRBD1 matching over 10 bases. Trimming removed 5 bases from V and 3 bases from J; junction bases left unmatched: 3. The CDR3 loop spans 14 amino acids. CDR1 and CDR2 (germline): LNHDA, SQIVND (reference sequence). The CDR3 sequence: CASSVGQGYTEAFF. For the CDR3, the DNA is TGTGCCAGTAGTGTGGGACAGGGGTACACTGAAGCTTTCTTT.

This rearrangement joins TRBV12-3 or TRBV12-4 to TRBJ1-2; perhaps TRBD1 as D (5 bases). V lost 2 bases and J 6 bases, leaving 10 bases between the germline ends. This CDR3 is built from 13 residues. In nucleotides, the CDR3 is TGTGCCAGCAGTTTATTTGGGGACCATGGCTACACCTTC. This translates into CASSLFGDHGYTF.